The entry below gives a single TCR beta chain sequence along with its context. The antigen remains unidentified. The record originates from a study of blood T cells in healthy people across ages. Through a sample-barcoded 5' primer and a J-beta primer mix, a second PCR was run for about 6 to 11 cycles. A single record per CDR3 protein comes from TCRdb applying MiXCR to the 5' RACE reads. The table shows 790,000 or so distinct CDR3 sequences, with approximately 60% occurring only once. Broader study findings: PBMCs that were unsorted prevented a conclusive naive versus antigen-experienced comparison.

The sequenced sample consisted of blood. The receptor comes from a man in his forties in good health.

In nucleotides, the CDR3 is TGTGCCAGCAGTGCGAGGGACTTTAGCACAGATACGCAGTATTTT. Its translation is CASSARDFSTDTQYF. The genes are TRBV6-1 and TRBJ2-3; D perhaps matches TRBD2 (6 bases). The CDR3 is 15 amino acids. Germline lookup yields CDR1 MNHNS and CDR2 SASEGT. Trimming shortened V by 4 bases and J by 0 bases, and 11 bases separated the two germline ends.